A selection of T cell receptor beta chains follows, all from one sample in a study of shared T cell receptors in the human thymus. TCRdb's table, derived via immunoSEQ multiplex PCR, lists solely in-frame clones and lacks some. The table lists roughly 560,000 clones, approximately 80% of them singletons, with around 0.013% in the top ten. These data are also associated with another study on human thymus T cells.

Specimen: thymocytes. The receptors here all came from a boy under two years old with a congenital heart defect. Each CDR3 is given with its conserved first and last residue. Fields, in order: D gene, J gene, clone size, V gene, CDR3 DNA, CDR3 protein. D genes are given only for firm matches. For some rows the clone size is stated as once, few or many, or as a class when expanded; others skip it.

d_call: NA; j_call: TRBJ2-7; clone_size: NA; v_call: TRBV5-4; cdr3_nt: TGTGCCAGCAGCTTGGGAGGGAAGAGCTCCTACGAGCAGTACTTC; cdr3_aa: CASSLGGKSSYEQYF
d_call: NA; j_call: TRBJ1-5; clone_size: NA; v_call: TRBV30; cdr3_nt: TGTGCCTGGAGTGTACAGGACAATCAGCCCCAGCATTTT; cdr3_aa: CAWSVQDNQPQHF
d_call: NA; j_call: TRBJ2-2; clone_size: NA; v_call: TRBV27; cdr3_nt: TGTGCCAGCAGTCAGGGGACAAAATGGACAAACACCGGGGAGCTGTTTTTT; cdr3_aa: CASSQGTKWTNTGELFF
d_call: TRBD1; j_call: TRBJ2-1; clone_size: NA; v_call: TRBV4-3; cdr3_nt: TGCGCCAGCAGCCCCAGACAGGGTTACTACAATGAGCAGTTCTTC; cdr3_aa: CASSPRQGYYNEQFF
d_call: NA; j_call: TRBJ2-7; clone_size: NA; v_call: TRBV5-1; cdr3_nt: TGCGCCAGCAGCTTGGCGGGAGGGGGCCGGGGGGAGCAGTACTTC; cdr3_aa: CASSLAGGGRGEQYF
d_call: NA; j_call: TRBJ1-1; clone_size: NA; v_call: TRBV28; cdr3_nt: TGTGCCACCTCGAAGGGGCAGGGACTGCACACTGAAGCTTTCTTT; cdr3_aa: CATSKGQGLHTEAFF
d_call: TRBD1; j_call: TRBJ2-7; clone_size: NA; v_call: TRBV28; cdr3_nt: TGTGCCAGCAGTCCAAGGGACAGGGGCCCATTAAGCTCCTACGAGCAGTACTTC; cdr3_aa: CASSPRDRGPLSSYEQYF
d_call: NA; j_call: TRBJ2-1; clone_size: NA; v_call: TRBV5-1; cdr3_nt: TGCGCCAGCAGCTTGTTATTGTATCGCGGGGAAGCCCCAACAACCTACAATGAGCAGTTCTTC; cdr3_aa: CASSLLLYRGEAPTTYNEQFF
d_call: TRBD1; j_call: TRBJ1-1; clone_size: NA; v_call: TRBV4-2; cdr3_nt: TGTGCCAGCTCCGGGACAGAGAACACTGAAGCTTTCTTT; cdr3_aa: CASSGTENTEAFF
d_call: NA; j_call: TRBJ2-7; clone_size: few; v_call: TRBV27; cdr3_nt: TGTGCCAGCAGTCCCCACCCGACTGGAACAGGGCGGAAAAACGAGCAGTACTTC; cdr3_aa: CASSPHPTGTGRKNEQYF
d_call: TRBD2; j_call: TRBJ2-3; clone_size: NA; v_call: TRBV30; cdr3_nt: TGTGCCTGGAGTGCCGGGGGGGGCTACCACACAGATACGCAGTATTTT; cdr3_aa: CAWSAGGGYHTDTQYF
d_call: TRBD2; j_call: TRBJ2-7; clone_size: NA; v_call: TRBV5-1; cdr3_nt: TGCGCCAGCAGCCCTGGGACTAGCGGGAGTAGCTACGAGCAGTACTTC; cdr3_aa: CASSPGTSGSSYEQYF
d_call: NA; j_call: TRBJ1-2; clone_size: NA; v_call: TRBV19; cdr3_nt: TGTGCCAGTAGTGCCCCAGAGGATGGCTACACCTTC; cdr3_aa: CASSAPEDGYTF
d_call: NA; j_call: TRBJ1-2; clone_size: NA; v_call: TRBV21-1; cdr3_nt: TGTGCCAGCAGCAAAGGCGCAGGCCACTATGGCTACACCTTC; cdr3_aa: CASSKGAGHYGYTF
d_call: TRBD1; j_call: TRBJ2-1; clone_size: NA; v_call: TRBV4-2; cdr3_nt: TGTGCCAGCAGCCCCTCGCCCCAGGGGGCGGTCTACAATGAGCAGTTCTTC; cdr3_aa: CASSPSPQGAVYNEQFF
d_call: TRBD1; j_call: TRBJ2-7; clone_size: NA; v_call: TRBV18; cdr3_nt: TGTGCCAGCTCGGGACAGCCCGTCTACGAGCAGTACTTC; cdr3_aa: CASSGQPVYEQYF
d_call: NA; j_call: TRBJ2-5; clone_size: NA; v_call: TRBV2; cdr3_nt: TGTGCCAGCACCGCACGGATGACTAGGAGCCAAGAGACCCAGTACTTC; cdr3_aa: CASTARMTRSQETQYF
d_call: NA; j_call: TRBJ1-1; clone_size: NA; v_call: TRBV29-1; cdr3_nt: TGCAGCGTTGATGTGAGAGGCAGGGAGAACACTGAAGCTTTCTTT; cdr3_aa: CSVDVRGRENTEAFF
d_call: TRBD1; j_call: TRBJ1-2; clone_size: NA; v_call: TRBV14; cdr3_nt: TGTGCCAGCAGCCACAACCGACAGGGCTATGGCTACACCTTC; cdr3_aa: CASSHNRQGYGYTF
d_call: TRBD2; j_call: TRBJ2-7; clone_size: NA; v_call: TRBV7-4; cdr3_nt: TGTGCCAGCGGCTTTCGGTTGGGAGCGGGAGAAACCTACGAGCAGTACTTC; cdr3_aa: CASGFRLGAGETYEQYF
d_call: NA; j_call: TRBJ1-5; clone_size: NA; v_call: TRBV19; cdr3_nt: TGTGCCAGTAGTTTAAGACAGGACCTAAAAAATCAGCCCCAGCATTTT; cdr3_aa: CASSLRQDLKNQPQHF
d_call: NA; j_call: TRBJ2-3; clone_size: NA; v_call: TRBV27; cdr3_nt: TGTGCCAGCAGTTTTTATCCTCGTAGCGGTATAGGCCCAGATACGCAGTATTTT; cdr3_aa: CASSFYPRSGIGPDTQYF
d_call: NA; j_call: TRBJ2-3; clone_size: NA; v_call: TRBV5-4; cdr3_nt: TGTGCCAGCAGCTTGGCCTTGACGGGAGACTGGAGAGATACGCAGTATTTT; cdr3_aa: CASSLALTGDWRDTQYF
d_call: TRBD2; j_call: TRBJ2-1; clone_size: NA; v_call: TRBV30; cdr3_nt: TGTGCCTGCCCACTAGCGGGATACAATGAGCAGTTCTTC; cdr3_aa: CACPLAGYNEQFF
d_call: NA; j_call: TRBJ1-3; clone_size: NA; v_call: TRBV5-4; cdr3_nt: TGTGCCAGCAGTTTTGACAGGACTGGAAACACCATATATTTT; cdr3_aa: CASSFDRTGNTIYF
d_call: NA; j_call: TRBJ2-3; clone_size: few; v_call: TRBV15; cdr3_nt: TGTGCCACCAGCAATAGGCCCGGTCGGGAGGATACGCAGTATTTT; cdr3_aa: CATSNRPGREDTQYF
d_call: TRBD1; j_call: TRBJ1-2; clone_size: NA; v_call: TRBV6-5; cdr3_nt: TGTGCCAGCAGAGCCGGGACAGGGACGATCTATGGCTACACCTTC; cdr3_aa: CASRAGTGTIYGYTF
d_call: NA; j_call: TRBJ2-1; clone_size: few; v_call: TRBV25-1; cdr3_nt: TGTGCCAGCAGTGAAGGGTCGGGAAAAAGACACAATGAGCAGTTCTTC; cdr3_aa: CASSEGSGKRHNEQFF
d_call: NA; j_call: TRBJ2-7; clone_size: few; v_call: TRBV21-1; cdr3_nt: TGTGCCAGCAGCCTTCCCTACGAGCAGTACTTC; cdr3_aa: CASSLPYEQYF
d_call: TRBD1; j_call: TRBJ2-4; clone_size: NA; v_call: TRBV5-6; cdr3_nt: TGTGCCAGCAGCTGGGGGCCCCCGACAGGGGTTGGGAAGAACATTCAGTACTTC; cdr3_aa: CASSWGPPTGVGKNIQYF
d_call: TRBD1; j_call: TRBJ1-5; clone_size: NA; v_call: TRBV7-2; cdr3_nt: TGTGCCAGCAGCTTCGACAGGGCAAGCAATCAGCCCCAGCATTTT; cdr3_aa: CASSFDRASNQPQHF
d_call: NA; j_call: TRBJ2-7; clone_size: NA; v_call: TRBV19; cdr3_nt: TGTGCCAGTAGTGGGCAGTTCTACGAGCAGTACTTC; cdr3_aa: CASSGQFYEQYF
d_call: NA; j_call: TRBJ2-5; clone_size: NA; v_call: TRBV10-1; cdr3_nt: TGCGCCAGCAGTGAAAGGGGGTCGAGAGAGACCCAGTACTTC; cdr3_aa: CASSERGSRETQYF
d_call: NA; j_call: TRBJ2-3; clone_size: NA; v_call: TRBV7-9; cdr3_nt: TGTGCCAGCAGTATGGGGCGACAGAAATCTTGCACAGATACGCAGTATTTT; cdr3_aa: CASSMGRQKSCTDTQYF
d_call: TRBD1; j_call: TRBJ2-4; clone_size: NA; v_call: TRBV11-2; cdr3_nt: TGTGCCAGCAGCTTAGATTCATGGGACAGGTTTGCCAAAAACATTCAGTACTTC; cdr3_aa: CASSLDSWDRFAKNIQYF
d_call: NA; j_call: TRBJ2-7; clone_size: few; v_call: TRBV6-6; cdr3_nt: TGTGCCAGCACCTACGGACAGAGGGGACCCGAGCAGTACTTC; cdr3_aa: CASTYGQRGPEQYF
d_call: NA; j_call: TRBJ2-1; clone_size: NA; v_call: TRBV19; cdr3_nt: TGTGCCAGTAGTGGTGGACAGTCTAGCTCCTACAATGAGCAGTTCTTC; cdr3_aa: CASSGGQSSSYNEQFF
d_call: TRBD1; j_call: TRBJ2-4; clone_size: once; v_call: TRBV29-1; cdr3_nt: TGCAGCGTTGTGCATGACCCCGGGACAGGGGCCAAAAACATTCAGTACTTC; cdr3_aa: CSVVHDPGTGAKNIQYF